This entry lists 15 T cell receptor beta chains sequenced from one sample in a study of blood T cells in healthy people across ages. Sample-barcoded 5' priming and a J-beta primer mix drove a second PCR of about 6 to 12 cycles. TCRdb recomputed calls from the 5' RACE reads with MiXCR, one row per CDR3 protein. The sample shows roughly 1.6 million distinct CDR3 sequences, approximately 32% of them seen only once. The sequenced material came from blood. These receptors all come from a woman in her twenties or thirties in good health.

The chain joins TRBV11-2 to TRBJ2-2; the D gene is possibly TRBD2 (6 bases). The CDR3 contains 21 residues. CDR1 SGHAT and CDR2 FQNNGV come from the germline V gene. Deletions cut 0 bases from V and 0 bases from J, with 23 bases between. In nucleotides, the CDR3 is TGTGCCAGCAGCTTAGAGGGGGGTTATCAGCAGGAGTATGCGAACACCGGGGAGCTGTTTTTT. Translated, it gives CASSLEGGYQQEYANTGELFF.

CDR3 protein: CATRVTEVTGELFF. The DNA of the CDR3 is TGTGCCACCAGAGTGACAGAGGTCACCGGGGAGCTGTTTTTT. J is TRBJ2-2 and V is TRBV10-3; D perhaps matches TRBD1 (5 bases). The germline CDR1 and CDR2 sequences are ENHRY and SYGVKD. The germline V and J ends were trimmed by 10 bases and 4 bases, with 16 bases remaining between them. The CDR3 has 14 amino acids.

The rearrangement links TRBV21-1 to TRBJ2-3; TRBD2, the D gene given by the table, was not confirmed from the DNA. TRBV21-1 is listed as a pseudogene. There are 16 residues in the CDR3. The CDR3 protein is CASSRDRTSGEDTQYF. CDR3 DNA: TGTGCCAGCAGCAGGGATCGGACTAGCGGGGAGGATACGCAGTATTTT.

The chain uses TRBV5-6 and TRBJ2-7, with D tentatively TRBD2 (6 bases). This CDR3 has 16 amino acids. Germline V CDR1 and CDR2: SGHDT, YYEEEE. V lost 4 bases to trimming and J lost 3 bases, with 20 bases between them. The CDR3 DNA is TGTGCCAGCAGCGGCGGGCGGGGAATCAGCTTCTACGAGCAGTACTTC. It encodes CASSGGRGISFYEQYF. Together with reference TRBV5-6 and TRBJ2-7, the CDR3 gives the full variable domain: DAGVTQSPTHLIKTRGQQVTLRCSPKSGHDTVSWYQQALGQGPQFIFQYYEEEERQRGNFPDRFSGHQFPNYSSELNVNALLLGDSALYLCASSGGRGISFYEQYFGPGTRLTVT.

This clonotype appeared many times. This chain joins TRBV29-1 and TRBJ2-1; TRBD2 agrees at 9 bases. Germline V CDR1 and CDR2: SQVTM, ANQGSEA. This CDR3 comprises 14 residues. Trimming removed 4 bases from V and 7 bases from J; junction bases left unmatched: 8. DNA for the CDR3: TGCAGCGTTGTGAGGACTAGCGCCAGAAATGAGCAGTTCTTC. Encoded protein: CSVVRTSARNEQFF.

The rearrangement links TRBV6-5 to TRBJ2-7, with D tentatively TRBD2 (6 bases). CDR1 MNHEY and CDR2 SVGAGI come from the germline V gene. The V end lost 4 bases, the J end lost 9 bases, and 31 bases lay between the germline ends. This CDR3 region has 18 residues. Here the CDR3 reads CASSFWTLDPAGSGGQYF. The CDR3 region has the DNA TGTGCCAGCAGTTTCTGGACACTGGACCCGGCGGGGTCCGGCGGGCAGTACTTC.

This clonotype was recorded a few times. The chain couples TRBV18 to TRBJ1-1; D is perhaps TRBD1 (6 bases). This CDR3 contains 15 residues. Germline V gene data show CDR1 as KGHSH and CDR2 as LQKENI. V was clipped by 0 bases and J by 4 bases, with 12 bases between them. The DNA for the CDR3 is TGTGCCAGCTCACCACCGAGGGGGTCGGGCACTGAAGCTTTCTTT. Amino acids: CASSPPRGSGTEAFF.

This clonotype was found many times. CDR3 DNA: TGTGCCAGCAGCTTTTCTACTTCGGATACGCAGTATTTT. Translating gives CASSFSTSDTQYF. The chain links TRBV5-6 to TRBJ2-3, with D unclear. Germline assignment: CDR1 SGHDT and CDR2 YYEEEE. V lost 2 bases and J lost 6, with 10 bases in between. There are 13 residues in the CDR3.

This clonotype was found many times. CDR3 bases: TGTGCCAGCAGCCGACAGTCGGCGCGCTACACCTTC. Its translation is CASSRQSARYTF. The rearrangement links TRBV12-3 or TRBV12-4 to TRBJ1-2, with D tentatively TRBD1 (5 bases). There are 12 residues in the CDR3. V gave up 6 bases and J gave up 9 bases, with 14 bases separating them.

The rearrangement links TRBV20-1 to TRBJ2-5, with D possibly matching TRBD2 (6 bases). V lost 6 bases and J 9 bases, leaving 20 bases between the germline ends. This CDR3 has 13 amino acids. Per germline, CDR1 DFQATT and CDR2 SNEGSKA (reference sequence). CDR3: CSAEERVREAQYF. The CDR3 bases are TGCAGTGCGGAAGAGAGGGTCAGGGAGGCCCAGTACTTC.

Points on this clonotype: A read error may explain this, as a much larger clone is one base away. CDR3 DNA sequence: TGCAGTGCTACCATAGATACGCAGTATTTT. It encodes CSATIDTQYF. The rearrangement links TRBV20-1 to TRBJ2-3, with D unclear. The CDR3 totals 10 residues. Germline V lookup: CDR1 DFQATT, CDR2 SNEGSKA (reference sequence). V was pared by 4 bases and J by 5 bases, with 4 bases between.

This clonotype was counted only a few times. The chain is built from TRBV7-2 and TRBJ1-5; possibly TRBD1 for D (6 bases). CDR1 and CDR2 (germline): SGHTA, FQGNSA. V lost 0 bases to trimming and J lost 3 bases, with 12 bases between them. CDR3 length: 16 amino acids. CDR3 sequence (DNA): TGTGCCAGCAGCTTAGCGCGGTGGGGGCCCAATCAGCCCCAGCATTTT. Translated: CASSLARWGPNQPQHF.

This clonotype has a handful of counts. The chain employs TRBV2 and TRBJ1-1; TRBD1 matches at 10 bases. After removal of 2 bases from V and 0 bases from J, the junction contained 6 bases not matched to a gene. CDR1 SNHLY and CDR2 FYNNEI come from the germline V gene. This CDR3 region has 17 residues. CDR3 coding DNA: TGTGCCAGCAGTGAAATTGAGACAGGGGGCCTGAACACTGAAGCTTTCTTT. This encodes CASSEIETGGLNTEAFF. Complete variable domain (other parts from reference TRBV2 and TRBJ1-1): EPEVTQTPSHQVTQMGQEVILRCVPISNHLYFYWYRQILGQKVEFLVSFYNNEISEKSEIFDDQFSVERPDGSNFTLKIRSTKLEDSAMYFCASSEIETGGLNTEAFFGQGTRLTVV.

This clonotype was counted many times. V and J are TRBV10-1 and TRBJ2-1; the D gene could be TRBD1 or TRBD2 (5 bases each). Germline assignment: CDR1 WNHNN and CDR2 SYGVQD (reference sequence). CDR3 length: 15 residues. Trimming shortened V by 2 bases and J by 3 bases, and 11 bases separated the two germline ends. CDR3 DNA sequence: TGCGCCAGCAGTGAGCGAGGGACGGGCTACAATGAGCAGTTCTTC. This sequence encodes CASSERGTGYNEQFF.

This rearrangement joins TRBV7-9 to TRBJ2-1; D gene uncertain. V lost 3 bases and J lost 4, with 10 bases in between. The CDR3 is 14 amino acids. The V gene's germline CDR1 is SEHNR and CDR2 FQNEAQ (reference sequence). The CDR3 nucleotides read TGTGCCAGCAGCTTGTCGACCCTATACAATGAGCAGTTCTTC. Translation: CASSLSTLYNEQFF.